These T cell receptor beta chains were read from a single sample in a study of blood T cell repertoires in COVID-19. Only in-frame clones appear in the TCRdb table, and some are missing; sequencing was by immunoSEQ multiplex PCR. The sample carries roughly 50,000 clones, approximately 80% recorded once. Sequenced sample: peripheral blood. These TCRs come from a human donor with active or convalescent COVID-19. The donor label of this sample is uncertain. Both conserved end residues are part of each CDR3. A D gene is named only where the DNA matches it firmly. Where a row states a size, it is once, few, many or the class of an expanded clone; other rows omit it.

clone size: -
D gene: -
V gene: TRBV10-2
J gene: TRBJ1-2
CDR3 DNA: TGCGCCAGCAGCCACCTGTCGCCGTTCCTAAACTATGGCTACACCTTC
CDR3 protein: CASSHLSPFLNYGYTF

clone size: -
D gene: TRBD1
V gene: TRBV11-3
J gene: TRBJ2-7
CDR3 DNA: TGTGCCAGCAGCTTAGGGGGGGCCAGGGGGCGCTACGAGCAGTACTTC
CDR3 protein: CASSLGGARGRYEQYF

clone size: -
D gene: -
V gene: TRBV5-1
J gene: TRBJ2-1
CDR3 DNA: TGCGCCAGCAGGGCGGGGCGGAGAAGCTCCTACAATGAGCAGTTCTTC
CDR3 protein: CASRAGRRSSYNEQFF

clone size: few
D gene: TRBD2
V gene: TRBV4-1
J gene: TRBJ2-1
CDR3 DNA: TGCGCCAGCAGCCAACCAGGGACGACTAGCGGGGTCAATGAGCAGTTCTTC
CDR3 protein: CASSQPGTTSGVNEQFF

clone size: -
D gene: -
V gene: TRBV6-4
J gene: TRBJ2-5
CDR3 DNA: TGTGCCAGCAGTGACTGCGGCTCCCGGTGGAGAGAGACCCAGTACTTC
CDR3 protein: CASSDCGSRWRETQYF

clone size: -
D gene: TRBD2
V gene: TRBV3-1/TRBV3-2
J gene: TRBJ2-7
CDR3 DNA: TGTGCCAGCAGCCAAGAGCGTGGCGGGGGCTACGAGCAGTACTTC
CDR3 protein: CASSQERGGGYEQYF

clone size: few
D gene: TRBD2
V gene: TRBV7-9
J gene: TRBJ2-2
CDR3 DNA: TGTGCCAGCAGCTTAAAACCGGCGGGAGAGGACACCGGGGAGCTGTTTTTT
CDR3 protein: CASSLKPAGEDTGELFF

clone size: -
D gene: -
V gene: TRBV13
J gene: TRBJ1-2
CDR3 DNA: TGTGCCAGCAGCAAAACAGGGATCGGCTACACCTTC
CDR3 protein: CASSKTGIGYTF

clone size: -
D gene: -
V gene: TRBV7-9
J gene: TRBJ1-5
CDR3 DNA: TGTGCCAGCAGCCCTGACGGTAGGGGACTGTTGTCGGGCAATCAGCCCCAGCATTTT
CDR3 protein: CASSPDGRGLLSGNQPQHF

clone size: -
D gene: TRBD2
V gene: TRBV28
J gene: TRBJ2-4
CDR3 DNA: TGTGCCAGCAGTTTAGGCTCTAGCGGGAACATTCAGTACTTC
CDR3 protein: CASSLGSSGNIQYF

clone size: few
D gene: -
V gene: TRBV3-1/TRBV3-2
J gene: TRBJ1-5
CDR3 DNA: TGTGCCAGCAGCCAGGGGAATACAGGACAGCCCCAGCATTTT
CDR3 protein: CASSQGNTGQPQHF

clone size: -
D gene: TRBD1
V gene: TRBV5-1
J gene: TRBJ2-3
CDR3 DNA: TGCGCCAGCAGCCCTCCGGGACAGGGGGCAGATACGCAGTATTTT
CDR3 protein: CASSPPGQGADTQYF

clone size: -
D gene: -
V gene: TRBV14
J gene: TRBJ1-4
CDR3 DNA: TGTGCCAGCAGCCAATTGGGCCTCCGTAATGAAAAACTGTTTTTT
CDR3 protein: CASSQLGLRNEKLFF

clone size: few
D gene: TRBD1
V gene: TRBV29-1
J gene: TRBJ2-4
CDR3 DNA: TGCAGCGTTGAAGACGGGGACAGTTCGATCAATTTC
CDR3 protein: CSVEDGDSSINF

clone size: -
D gene: -
V gene: TRBV5-1
J gene: TRBJ2-3
CDR3 DNA: TGCGCCAGCAGCTGGACTACTTCCCCAGATACGCAGTATTTT
CDR3 protein: CASSWTTSPDTQYF

clone size: -
D gene: -
V gene: TRBV30
J gene: TRBJ2-5
CDR3 DNA: TGTGCCTGGAGTCTAGTAGACTGGACTTACGAGACCCAGTACTTC
CDR3 protein: CAWSLVDWTYETQYF

clone size: -
D gene: TRBD2
V gene: TRBV3-1/TRBV3-2
J gene: TRBJ2-7
CDR3 DNA: TGTGCCAGCAGCCGGACTAGCGGGACCGGGGGGTCATCAGAGCAGTACTTC
CDR3 protein: CASSRTSGTGGSSEQYF

clone size: -
D gene: TRBD1
V gene: TRBV4-1
J gene: TRBJ2-2
CDR3 DNA: TGCGCCAGCAGCCAAGGGGACAGCTTCACCGGGGAGCTGTTTTTT
CDR3 protein: CASSQGDSFTGELFF

clone size: -
D gene: TRBD2
V gene: TRBV24-1
J gene: TRBJ2-1
CDR3 DNA: TGTGCCACCAGTGAGCCGGGACTAGCGGGAGGGCACTACAATGAGCAGTTCTTC
CDR3 protein: CATSEPGLAGGHYNEQFF

clone size: -
D gene: -
V gene: TRBV25-1
J gene: TRBJ2-1
CDR3 DNA: TGTGCCAGCAGTGAATACTTTAGAATCGATGAGCAGTTCTTC
CDR3 protein: CASSEYFRIDEQFF

clone size: once
D gene: -
V gene: TRBV5-5
J gene: TRBJ1-5
CDR3 DNA: TGTGCCAGCAGCTCCCTTTATAGCAATCAGCCCCAGCATTTT
CDR3 protein: CASSSLYSNQPQHF

clone size: few
D gene: -
V gene: TRBV28
J gene: TRBJ2-5
CDR3 DNA: TGTGCCAGCAGCCTCACCCGGGAGACCCAGTACTTC
CDR3 protein: CASSLTRETQYF

clone size: -
D gene: TRBD1
V gene: TRBV7-3
J gene: TRBJ1-3
CDR3 DNA: TGTGCCAGCAGCTTACAGGGACAGGGAACTGGAAACACCATATATTTT
CDR3 protein: CASSLQGQGTGNTIYF

clone size: -
D gene: -
V gene: TRBV25-1
J gene: TRBJ1-2
CDR3 DNA: TGTGCCAGCAGTGCAGACAGAGGCGGCTACACCTTC
CDR3 protein: CASSADRGGYTF

clone size: -
D gene: TRBD1
V gene: TRBV19
J gene: TRBJ2-1
CDR3 DNA: TGTGCCAGTAGTATGGTACAGGGGGCGCGACTGTTCTTC
CDR3 protein: CASSMVQGARLFF

clone size: -
D gene: -
V gene: TRBV29-1
J gene: TRBJ2-3
CDR3 DNA: TGCAGCGTTGAACTAGGAGTGGGAGATACGCAGTATTTT
CDR3 protein: CSVELGVGDTQYF

clone size: -
D gene: TRBD2
V gene: TRBV7-2
J gene: TRBJ2-5
CDR3 DNA: TGTGCCAGCAGCTCGTCTAGCGGGAGGGAGACCCAGTACTTC
CDR3 protein: CASSSSSGRETQYF

clone size: -
D gene: -
V gene: TRBV29-1
J gene: TRBJ2-5
CDR3 DNA: TGCAGCGTGTCAAGGTGGGACAACCAAGAGACCCAGTACTTC
CDR3 protein: CSVSRWDNQETQYF

clone size: -
D gene: TRBD2
V gene: TRBV5-1
J gene: TRBJ2-3
CDR3 DNA: TGCGCCAGCAGTATGAGCGGGAGGGCAGATACGCAGTATTTT
CDR3 protein: CASSMSGRADTQYF

clone size: -
D gene: -
V gene: TRBV25-1
J gene: TRBJ2-2
CDR3 DNA: TGTGCCAGCAGTGTACAGGGTTTGGGGGAGACCGGGGAGCTGTTTTTT
CDR3 protein: CASSVQGLGETGELFF

clone size: -
D gene: -
V gene: TRBV6-5
J gene: TRBJ2-2
CDR3 DNA: TGTGCCAGCAGTTACCCTTCAGGCACCGGGGAGCTGTTTTTT
CDR3 protein: CASSYPSGTGELFF

clone size: -
D gene: TRBD2
V gene: TRBV28
J gene: TRBJ2-1
CDR3 DNA: TGTGCCACCACGAGACTAGCGGGCCCTGGAGATGAGCAGTTCTTC
CDR3 protein: CATTRLAGPGDEQFF

clone size: -
D gene: TRBD1
V gene: TRBV27
J gene: TRBJ1-5
CDR3 DNA: TGTGCCAGCAGTTTGGGACAGGGGAGCAATCAGCCCCAGCATTTT
CDR3 protein: CASSLGQGSNQPQHF

clone size: -
D gene: TRBD1
V gene: TRBV24-1
J gene: TRBJ2-2
CDR3 DNA: TGTGCCACCAGTGACCAGGGACAGGGGGAATTCGGGGAGCTGTTTTTT
CDR3 protein: CATSDQGQGEFGELFF

clone size: -
D gene: -
V gene: TRBV6-2/TRBV6-3
J gene: TRBJ1-1
CDR3 DNA: TGTGCCAGCAGCCCAGGGAGAACTGAAGCTTTCTTT
CDR3 protein: CASSPGRTEAFF

clone size: -
D gene: -
V gene: TRBV6-1
J gene: TRBJ1-1
CDR3 DNA: TGTGCCAGCAGTGAACAACAACAGACAAACACTGAAGCTTTCTTT
CDR3 protein: CASSEQQQTNTEAFF

clone size: -
D gene: TRBD1
V gene: TRBV6-5
J gene: TRBJ2-2
CDR3 DNA: TGTGCCAGCAGGGGACAGAGGAACACCGGGGAGCTGTTTTTT
CDR3 protein: CASRGQRNTGELFF

clone size: -
D gene: -
V gene: TRBV5-4
J gene: TRBJ2-3
CDR3 DNA: TGTGCCAGCAGCCTATCGGGACTCCACACAGATACGCAGTATTTT
CDR3 protein: CASSLSGLHTDTQYF

clone size: -
D gene: -
V gene: TRBV7-3
J gene: TRBJ1-2
CDR3 DNA: TGTGCCAGCAGCTCCATGGGAGAGGGCTATGGCTACACCTTC
CDR3 protein: CASSSMGEGYGYTF

clone size: few
D gene: TRBD2
V gene: TRBV9
J gene: TRBJ2-2
CDR3 DNA: TGTGCCAGCAGCCCGGGGCCGGGACTAGCGGGAGGGAACACCGGGGAGCTGTTTTTT
CDR3 protein: CASSPGPGLAGGNTGELFF

clone size: once
D gene: TRBD2
V gene: TRBV9
J gene: TRBJ2-1
CDR3 DNA: TGTGCCAGCAGCGTTTCACTAGCGGAAGAGCAGTTCTTC
CDR3 protein: CASSVSLAEEQFF

clone size: -
D gene: -
V gene: TRBV12-3/TRBV12-4
J gene: TRBJ2-1
CDR3 DNA: TGTGCCAGCAGTTTTGACGCGGGTGGGGTCTTCTTC
CDR3 protein: CASSFDAGGVFF

clone size: -
D gene: -
V gene: TRBV10-2
J gene: TRBJ2-1
CDR3 DNA: TGCGCCAGCATCGAACTTCTCTCCTACAATGAGCAGTTCTTC
CDR3 protein: CASIELLSYNEQFF

clone size: few
D gene: -
V gene: TRBV5-1
J gene: TRBJ1-1
CDR3 DNA: TGCGCCAGCAGCTTGGTGTCGGTACGGAACACTGAAGCTTTCTTT
CDR3 protein: CASSLVSVRNTEAFF